This T cell receptor beta chain was retrieved from a study of metastatic and nonmetastatic thyroid tumors. Study details: The comparison covered peripheral blood and tumor or nodule tissue in malignant and benign thyroid patients.

As processed by the authors: The distant-metastasis classifier for papillary thyroid cancer was built from CDR3 differences across clinicopathological groups. MiXCR was used by TCRdb to re-call the PCR reads. The V and J calls were not made by the authors but by TCRdb's processing. The top ten clones hold 15% to 19% of a sample with tens of thousands of clones, about a fifth of them seen once. The germline CDR1 and CDR2 sequences are SGHVS and FQNEAQ. The V end was cut by 5 bases, the J end by 3 bases, with 10 bases between. The CDR3 consists of 13 residues. Study results and limitations: TCR beta diversity was reportedly significantly higher in malignant thyroid tumors than benign nodules, in blood and tumor.

In this sample, this clone turned up many times. The antigen remains unidentified. No patient received treatment before thyroid surgery. The sequence came from a female donor with papillary thyroid cancer or a benign thyroid nodule (not recorded which). Some clones in this sample may be carry-over from other donors' samples. Sequencing was carried out using blood. The chain uses TRBV7-8 and TRBJ1-1; D is unclear. This CDR3 reads CASSVGSYTEAFF. In nucleotides, the CDR3 is TGTGCCAGCAGCGTGGGTAGTTACACTGAAGCTTTCTTT.